This T cell receptor beta chain was documented in a study of blood T cells in healthy people across ages. General study points: The fall in TCR beta diversity per million T cells was roughly linear with age. When one million T cells were used, diversity estimates were thought to be underestimates. There were more naive CD4+ cells and higher diversity in long-lived donors than in aged donors.

The V end was cut by 6 bases, the J end by 4 bases, with 10 bases between. The CDR3 runs 11 residues. Germline V CDR1 and CDR2: SQVTM, ANQGSEA. On this clonotype: Its target is unknown.

A sample-barcoded 5' primer and a J-beta primer mix were used in a second PCR of roughly 6 to 11 cycles. TCRdb re-derived calls from the 5' RACE reads in MiXCR, one entry per CDR3 protein. The profile shows about 750,000 distinct CDR3 sequences, less than 70% of them singletons. The rearrangement uses TRBV29-1 and TRBJ2-7, with TRBD1 as a possible D gene (6 bases). The specimen sequenced was blood. The clonotype originates from an elderly man in good health. CDR3 in DNA: TGCAGCGTAACAGGGTTGTACGAGCAGTACTTC. Protein sequence: CSVTGLYEQYF.